The sequence of this TCR beta chain was determined in a study of blood T cell repertoires in COVID-19. For the study at large: Acute-phase and convalescent COVID-19 samples originated in the United States, Italy and Spain.

This clone was seen only a few times. In the authors' workflow: Estimation of nucleated cell counts relied on the amplification of reference gene primers. Here immunoSEQ multiplex PCR was the method, and the copy in TCRdb shows in-frame clones only, minus some. D and trimming were read from the DNA, whereas the V and J calls and clone size are those reported in that table. In the table there are under 200,000 clones, roughly 80% of which are singletons. CDR3 length: 15 residues. CDR1 SGHTA and CDR2 FQGTGA come from the germline V gene. Trimming took 2 bases from V and 2 from J, leaving 11 bases between them.

The material sequenced was peripheral blood. V usage is TRBV7-3 and J usage is TRBJ2-3; D is perhaps TRBD2 (5 bases). This clonotype was sampled from a woman between 25 and 40 years old with acute or convalescent COVID-19. The DNA of the CDR3 is TGTGCCAGCAGCTTATCAGGACTTATCACAGATACGCAGTATTTT. This encodes CASSLSGLITDTQYF.